Listed below are T cell receptor beta chains from one sample, sequenced in a study of response to subunit inactivated influenza vaccine. TCRdb itself ran the RT-PCR reads through MiXCR, one entry per CDR3 protein. The sample lists roughly 760,000 distinct CDR3 sequences, 21% occurring once. The sample in question was PBMCs from blood, obtained about 5 days after vaccination. These TCRs come from a man over 45 who received an inactivated influenza vaccine. Both conserved end residues are part of each CDR3. D genes are given only for firm matches. Clone size, where shown, is once, few, many, or a class for clones that have expanded.

.	TRBJ2-1	TRBV24-1	TRBD1	TGTGCCACCAGTGGCTATGCAGGGGGTCTTGGCAATGAGCAGTTCTTC	CATSGYAGGLGNEQFF
.	TRBJ2-5	TRBV5-1	.	TGCGCCAGCAGCTTGGTACCGGGACGGGAGACCCAGTACTTC	CASSLVPGRETQYF
.	TRBJ2-5	TRBV20-1	TRBD2	TGCAGTGCTGACCCCCAACTAGCGCGAGAGACCCAGTACTTC	CSADPQLARETQYF
.	TRBJ2-7	TRBV9	.	TGTGCCAGCAGCGTAGGGGCAGCCGCCTACGAGCAGTACTTC	CASSVGAAAYEQYF
.	TRBJ2-4	TRBV12-3/TRBV12-4	.	TGTGCCAGCAGTTTAGTTTGGAGAAACATTCAGTACTTC	CASSLVWRNIQYF
few	TRBJ1-1	TRBV12-3/TRBV12-4	TRBD1	TGTGCCAGCAGTTTTGAAGGGACAGCGAACACTGAAGCTTTCTTT	CASSFEGTANTEAFF
.	TRBJ2-5	TRBV12-3/TRBV12-4	TRBD1	TGTGCCAGCAGACGAGGGACAGGGGGCTTCGAGACCCAGTACTTC	CASRRGTGGFETQYF
.	TRBJ2-3	TRBV4-3	TRBD2	TGCGCCAGCAGCCAAGACCTTGGACTAGCGGGCCGAACATCCACAGATACGCAGTATTTT	CASSQDLGLAGRTSTDTQYF
.	TRBJ2-3	TRBV20-1	TRBD2	TGCTGTGCTATCGTATTGGGGAAGCGGGGAGACACAGATACGCAGTATTTT	CCAIVLGKRGDTDTQYF
few	TRBJ2-1	TRBV7-2	.	TGTGCCAGCAGCTTAGCAGGTGCGGGGAAAGGTGAGCAGTTCTTC	CASSLAGAGKGEQFF
.	TRBJ2-5	TRBV20-1	.	TGCAGTGCTAGAGTATCCTCTGGAGAGACCCAGTACTTC	CSARVSSGETQYF
.	TRBJ2-7	TRBV7-9	.	TGTGCCAGCAGCTTAGGTGAGGGGCAGGGCGAGCAGTACTTC	CASSLGEGQGEQYF
few	TRBJ2-6	TRBV12-3/TRBV12-4	.	TGTGCCAGCAGTTTAAGGACTGGGGCCAACGTCCTGACTTTC	CASSLRTGANVLTF
.	TRBJ2-2	TRBV5-1	TRBD1	TGCGCCAGCAGCTTACAGGGGTTGTTTACCGGGGAGCTGTTTTTT	CASSLQGLFTGELFF
once	TRBJ1-1	TRBV5-1	TRBD1	TGCGCCAGCAGCTCAGACAGGGCGCGGGGTGACACTGAAGCTTTCTTT	CASSSDRARGDTEAFF
few	TRBJ2-1	TRBV12-3/TRBV12-4	.	TGTGCCAGCTGGGCGGGAAGGTACAATGAGCAGTTCTTC	CASWAGRYNEQFF
many	TRBJ2-1	TRBV11-2	.	TGTGCCAGCAGCTTAAACCCCATGAGCTCCTACAATGAGCAGTTCTTC	CASSLNPMSSYNEQFF
.	TRBJ2-1	TRBV20-1	TRBD2	TGCAGTGCTCTCCATAGGGGCGGGAGTTCCTACAATGAGCAGTTCTTC	CSALHRGGSSYNEQFF
.	TRBJ2-7	TRBV20-1	TRBD2	TGCAGTGCTGGGGATAGCGGGAGGCCTTCCTACGAGCAGTACTTC	CSAGDSGRPSYEQYF
.	TRBJ1-1	TRBV6-5	.	TGTGCCAGCAAACAACAAGGCACTGAAGCTTTCTTT	CASKQQGTEAFF
few	TRBJ2-1	TRBV12-3/TRBV12-4	.	TGTGCCAGCAGTTTAGGTGTCAGGGGAAAGCAGTTCTTC	CASSLGVRGKQFF
.	TRBJ2-7	TRBV28	.	TGTGCCAGCAGTATATTCCGACGGGAAGGCTACGAGCAGTACTTC	CASSIFRREGYEQYF
.	TRBJ2-4	TRBV27	TRBD1	TGTGCCAGCAGATCTACCGGGACAGATCTAGCCAAAAACATTCAGTACTTC	CASRSTGTDLAKNIQYF
few	TRBJ2-1	TRBV11-1	TRBD1	TGTGCCAGCTCACGACCGCGGGGACAGGGGTCCCTTGTGCACAATGAGCAGTTCTTC	CASSRPRGQGSLVHNEQFF
.	TRBJ2-4	TRBV19	.	TGTGCCAGTAGTCCCCAGCTCCTAGCCAAAAACATTCAGTACTTC	CASSPQLLAKNIQYF
many	TRBJ2-7	TRBV7-2	TRBD1	TGTGCCAGCAGCATGACAGGGGCCTACGAGCAGTACTTC	CASSMTGAYEQYF
.	TRBJ2-1	TRBV3-1	.	TGTGCCAGCAGCCAAGATATGGGGAATGAGCAGTTCTTC	CASSQDMGNEQFF
few	TRBJ2-5	TRBV9	.	TGTGCCAGCAGCGTAGGGAACGAACAAGAGACCCAGTACTTC	CASSVGNEQETQYF
.	TRBJ2-7	TRBV4-3	.	TGCGCCAGCAGCCAAAGCTTGTCTGTTTACGAGCAGTACTTC	CASSQSLSVYEQYF
many	TRBJ2-3	TRBV7-6	.	TGTGCCAGCAGCTTAGTTGGGGGTTCCAGCACAGATACGCAGTATTTT	CASSLVGGSSTDTQYF
.	TRBJ2-3	TRBV7-9	.	TGTGCCAGCAGCTTAGGGGTTACAGGCACAGATACGCAGTATTTT	CASSLGVTGTDTQYF
few	TRBJ2-7	TRBV7-9	.	TGTGCCAGCAGCTTAGCGGGAGTTGACGAGCAGTACTTC	CASSLAGVDEQYF
many	TRBJ2-7	TRBV6-5	.	TGTGCCAGCAGTTATCGGCAGGGAGGTTACGAGCAGTACTTC	CASSYRQGGYEQYF
few	TRBJ1-3	TRBV12-3/TRBV12-4	.	TGTGCCAGCAGTAGGGGGTACGGTGGAAACACCATATATTTT	CASSRGYGGNTIYF
many	TRBJ2-5	TRBV10-3	.	TGTGCCATCACTGGCACCTTGGCCGAGACCCAGTACTTC	CAITGTLAETQYF
few	TRBJ2-1	TRBV6-2/TRBV6-3	.	TGTGCCAGCAGTTACCTCGGACGGGAAAGAAAGCAGTTCTTC	CASSYLGRERKQFF
many	TRBJ2-7	TRBV29-1	.	TGCAGCGCTACGGACAAGACCTACGAGCAGTACTTC	CSATDKTYEQYF
few	TRBJ1-2	TRBV10-3	.	TGTGCCATCAGTGATTGGGGTCGGGGCGGCTACACCTTC	CAISDWGRGGYTF
.	TRBJ2-2	TRBV7-9	.	TGTGCCAGCAGCTTCGAGGGTTGGTCCGGGGAGCTGTTTTTT	CASSFEGWSGELFF
few	TRBJ2-7	TRBV30	.	TGTGCCTGGAGTGTAACGATGGGCTACGAGCAGTACTTC	CAWSVTMGYEQYF
.	TRBJ2-7	TRBV18	.	TGTGCCAGCTCACCCAAGCGACTCTACGAGCAGTACTTC	CASSPKRLYEQYF
.	TRBJ2-2	TRBV5-1	.	TGCGCCAGCAGCTTGGGTAGGACGGACGCAGTGCTGTTTTTT	CASSLGRTDAVLFF
.	TRBJ2-1	TRBV7-9	.	TGTGCCAGCAGCTTAACGTTGACTAGCAATGAGCAGTTCTTC	CASSLTLTSNEQFF
few	TRBJ1-2	TRBV4-3	TRBD1	TGCGCCAGCAGCCCTGGAGACAGGGGGGGGTATGGCTACACCTTC	CASSPGDRGGYGYTF
.	TRBJ1-1	TRBV5-1	.	TGCGCCAGCAGCTGGGAAGGTGCGGGTGAAGCTTTCTTT	CASSWEGAGEAFF
.	TRBJ2-5	TRBV2	.	TGTGCCAGCAGCCTAAGGACGGTGCGGGGTTTGACCCAGTACTTC	CASSLRTVRGLTQYF
few	TRBJ2-3	TRBV5-1	.	TGCGCCAGCAGACCCGACGGGGCGGCGGCAGATACGCAGTATTTT	CASRPDGAAADTQYF
.	TRBJ2-2	TRBV13	.	TGTGCCAGCAGCTTAGAGGGGCGCGGCACCGGGGAGCTGTTTTTT	CASSLEGRGTGELFF
few	TRBJ2-1	TRBV9	TRBD1	TGTGCCAGCAGCCGAGGGGGCCTATCCTACAATGAGCAGTTCTTC	CASSRGGLSYNEQFF
.	TRBJ2-7	TRBV29-1	TRBD1	TGCAGCGTGGGGGACAGGTCCGAGCAGTACTTC	CSVGDRSEQYF
.	TRBJ2-7	TRBV7-9	.	TGTGCCAGCCAGCAGGGGAACTACGAGCAGTACTTC	CASQQGNYEQYF
few	TRBJ2-3	TRBV20-1	.	TGCAGTGCTAGGGGGACCAATACGCAGTATTTT	CSARGTNTQYF
.	TRBJ2-2	TRBV12-3/TRBV12-4	TRBD1	TGTGCCAGCAGTTTACGCACAGGGGGCGGCGGGGAGCTGTTTTTT	CASSLRTGGGGELFF
.	TRBJ2-5	TRBV7-2	.	TGTGCCAGCAGACCTGGACCGACCAGGGAGACCCAGTACTTC	CASRPGPTRETQYF
many	TRBJ1-2	TRBV9	TRBD1	TGTGCCAGCAGCGTAGGGGACAGGGGGACAATCAACTATGGCTACACCTTC	CASSVGDRGTINYGYTF